This T cell receptor (beta chain) was found in a study of T-cell reconstitution after alpha-beta-depleted transplantation in children. Unique molecular identifiers were incorporated when the TCRbeta library was constructed. TCRdb ran MiXCR on the PCR reads and lists one entry per CDR3 protein. The sample includes some 550,000 distinct CDR3 sequences, approximately 20% of them seen just once. Trimming took 4 bases from V and 0 from J, leaving 7 bases between them. This CDR3 has 14 amino acids. The germline V gene encodes CDR1 MNHNS and CDR2 SASEGT. Source: PBMCs from the stem cell graft donor, taken from the stem cell graft. The sequence derives from a human donor who donated a stem cell graft to a child with acute lymphoblastic leukemia. The rearrangement links TRBV6-1 to TRBJ2-1, with D unclear. CDR3 protein: CASSVEVSYNEQFF. The CDR3, as DNA: TGTGCCAGCAGTGTAGAGGTCTCCTACAATGAGCAGTTCTTC.